This entry lists 12 T cell receptor beta chains sequenced from one sample in a study of T cell repertoires in cytomegalovirus infection. Their specific antigens are unknown. Each CDR3 protein is one row after TCRdb ran MiXCR on the reads. Here the sample spans about 360,000 distinct CDR3 sequences, roughly 34% being singletons. The sequenced sample was cultured PBMCs, obtained from culture after CMV antigen stimulation. The receptors were gathered from a human donor in good health (CMV status not recorded). Some clones in this sample may be carry-over from other donors' samples.

V gene TRBV7-3 combines with J gene TRBJ2-7, with TRBD1 as a possible D gene (5 bases). V lost 5 bases to trimming and J lost 6 bases, with 20 bases between them. This CDR3 comprises 15 residues. In germline, CDR1 is SGHTA, CDR2 FQGTGA. The CDR3 DNA is TGTGCCAGCAGCCAAACCCAGGGAACATCGCTCGAGCAGTACTTC. This codes for CASSQTQGTSLEQYF.

V is TRBV6-5 and J is TRBJ1-1; 8 bases agree with TRBD1. Germline CDR1 reads MNHEY; CDR2 reads SVGAGI. The CDR3 sequence is 15 residues long. The V and J ends lost 3 bases and 3 bases, in that order; junction bases with no gene match: 6. CDR3 region: CASSYGTGGYTEAFF. DNA of the CDR3: TGTGCCAGCAGTTATGGAACAGGGGGGTACACTGAAGCTTTCTTT.

The rearrangement joins TRBV12-3 or TRBV12-4 to TRBJ2-5; 9 nucleotides agree with TRBD1. The trim removed 3 bases at V and 6 bases at J, leaving 2 bases unmatched. This CDR3 region has 13 residues. This CDR3 reads CASSFNRGQTQYF. In DNA form, the CDR3 reads TGTGCCAGCAGTTTTAACAGGGGGCAGACCCAGTACTTC.

This clonotype was seen only a few times. The chain has TRBV10-3 and TRBJ2-7, with D unclear. CDR1 and CDR2 from the germline V gene are ENHRY and SYGVKD. This CDR3 spans 13 amino acids. Trimming pared 6 bases from V and 1 base from J, leaving 10 bases between. CDR3 protein: CAIRSGRSYEQYF. For the CDR3, the DNA is TGTGCCATCAGATCCGGGCGGTCCTACGAGCAGTACTTC.

This chain uses TRBV7-2 with TRBJ2-5; 7 bases map to TRBD1. Trimming cost V 4 bases and J 3 bases; bases outside gene matches: 11. The CDR3 runs to 16 residues. Germline assignment: CDR1 SGHTA and CDR2 FQGNSA. The chain's CDR3 is CASSSTGVGPKETQYF. In DNA, the CDR3 is TGTGCCAGCAGCTCAACAGGGGTGGGTCCAAAAGAGACCCAGTACTTC.

The V gene is TRBV12-3 or TRBV12-4, the J gene TRBJ1-4; 7 bases line up with TRBD1. V lost 0 bases to trimming and J lost 7 bases; unmatched junction nucleotides: 5. CDR3 length equals 15 residues. The CDR3 here is CASSLARGSGEKLFF. CDR3 nucleotides: TGTGCCAGCAGTTTAGCCAGGGGGTCCGGTGAAAAACTGTTTTTT.

The V call is TRBV30, the J call TRBJ1-1; 7 nucleotides match TRBD1. Germline loops: CDR1 GTSNPN, CDR2 SVGIG (reference sequence). The CDR3 is 13 residues long. J was trimmed by 4 bases and V by 4 bases; bases with no gene match: 6. The CDR3 bases are TGTGCCTGGACAATGACAGGGCCCACTGAAGCTTTCTTT. Translating it yields CAWTMTGPTEAFF.

Comments on this clonotype: One end of the junction varies from germline; a read error may be responsible. The chain recombines TRBV19 with TRBJ2-3; TRBD1 might be the D (5 bases). This CDR3 contains 15 residues. The germline CDR1 and CDR2 sequences are LNHDA and SQIVND (reference sequence). CDR3 loop: CASSITDSRTDTQYF. The CDR3 DNA is TGTGCCAGTAGTATCACAGACAGCCGCACGGATACGCAGTATTTT. The variable domain in full, with the rest retrieved from reference TRBV19 and TRBJ2-3, is DGGITQSPKYLFRKEGQNVTLSCEQNLNHDAMYWYRQDPGQGLRLIYYSQIVNDFQKGDIAEGYSVSREKKESFPLTVTSAQKNPTAFYLCASSITDSRTDTQYFGPGTRLTVL.

This clonotype was found a few times. The chain carries TRBV5-1 and TRBJ1-2; D possibly corresponds to TRBD1 (6 bases). The CDR3 extends over 14 amino acids. V was shortened by 7 bases and J by 4 bases, with 17 bases between the two germline ends. The V gene's germline CDR1 is SGHRS and CDR2 YFSETQ. Here the CDR3 reads CASGPAQGPYGYTF. The CDR3 DNA reads TGCGCCAGCGGACCAGCGCAGGGGCCCTATGGCTACACCTTC. Variable domain in full (rest from reference TRBV5-1 and TRBJ1-2): KAGVTQTPRYLIKTRGQQVTLSCSPISGHRSVSWYQQTPGQGLQFLFEYFSETQRNKGNFPGRFSGRQFSNSRSEMNVSTLELGDSALYLCASGPAQGPYGYTFGSGTRLTVV.

This clonotype was counted once. V and J are TRBV19 and TRBJ2-1, with a weak D call TRBD1 (5 bases). V was shortened by 7 bases and J by 9 bases, with 10 bases between the two germline ends. CDR3 length: 11 residues. CDR1 is LNHDA, CDR2 SQIVND, per germline (reference sequence). DNA of the CDR3: TGTGCCAGTAAGGGGCCAGGTGAGCAGTTCTTC. Translation: CASKGPGEQFF.

The chain is built from TRBV4-3 and TRBJ1-2; D is uncertain. This CDR3 contains 15 residues. The V and J ends lost 0 bases and 4 bases respectively, with 12 bases between them. CDR1 is LGHNA and CDR2 is YSLEER in the germline V gene. The CDR3 region is CASSQDPARGYGYTF. CDR3 sequence (DNA): TGCGCCAGCAGCCAAGATCCGGCACGGGGCTATGGCTACACCTTC.

This clonotype appeared a few times. This chain uses TRBV20-1 with TRBJ2-5; 9 positions match TRBD1. Germline V gene data show CDR1 as DFQATT and CDR2 as SNEGSKA (reference sequence). This CDR3 comprises 15 residues. J lost 7 bases, V lost 1 base, and 10 bases had no gene match. Written as DNA, the CDR3 is TGCAGTGCTAGAGTAATGGGACAGGGTGGGGGGACCCAGTACTTC. This encodes CSARVMGQGGGTQYF.